This TCR beta chain came from a study of T-cell reconstitution after alpha-beta-depleted transplantation in children. V was cut by 2 bases and J by 4 bases, with 13 bases left in between. CDR1 is SGHTA and CDR2 is FQGNSA in the germline V gene. The CDR3 consists of 15 residues. In this sample, this clonotype turned up many times. Antigen: not known. Unique molecular identifiers were incorporated during preparation of the TCRbeta library. TCRdb re-called the PCR reads through MiXCR, storing one row per CDR3 protein. The sample includes approximately 200,000 distinct CDR3 sequences, roughly 6.5% of them seen just once. General observations from the study: After transplant, high TCRbeta diversity at day 60 in some patients arose from surviving recipient T cells and thymic progenitors.

The sample here was PBMCs, taken before TCRalphabeta/CD19-depleted stem cell transplant. This chain links TRBV7-2 with TRBJ2-3; weak D call: TRBD1 (5 bases). This TCR was sampled from a girl under three years old with combined immunodeficiency, due to receive a stem cell transplant. CDR3 protein: CASSLFLGPADTQYF. Here the CDR3 DNA reads TGTGCCAGCAGCTTATTTTTGGGGCCTGCAGATACGCAGTATTTT.